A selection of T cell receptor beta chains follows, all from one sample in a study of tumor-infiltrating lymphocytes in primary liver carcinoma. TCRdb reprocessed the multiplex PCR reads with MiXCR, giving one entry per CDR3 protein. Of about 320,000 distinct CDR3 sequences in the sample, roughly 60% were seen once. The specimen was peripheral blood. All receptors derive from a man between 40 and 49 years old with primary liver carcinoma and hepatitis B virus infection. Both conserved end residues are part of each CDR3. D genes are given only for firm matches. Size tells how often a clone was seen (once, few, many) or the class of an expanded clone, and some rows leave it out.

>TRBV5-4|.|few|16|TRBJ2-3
CASSSPRTALADTQYF
TGTGCCAGCAGCTCCCCTAGGACAGCGCTGGCAGATACGCAGTATTTT
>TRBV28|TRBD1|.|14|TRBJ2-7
CASSAGQGLVEQYF
TGTGCCAGCAGCGCGGGACAGGGACTTGTCGAGCAGTACTTC
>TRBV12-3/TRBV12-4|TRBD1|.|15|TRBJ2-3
CASSRPSNRGDTQYF
TGTGCCAGCAGCCGACCATCTAACAGGGGAGATACGCAGTATTTT
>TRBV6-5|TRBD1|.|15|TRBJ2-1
CASSSTGECYNEQFF
TGTGCCAGCAGTTCGACAGGGGAATGCTACAATGAGCAGTTCTTC
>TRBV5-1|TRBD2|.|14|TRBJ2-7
CASNLSSGDHEQYF
TGCGCCAGCAACTTGAGTAGCGGGGACCACGAGCAGTACTTC
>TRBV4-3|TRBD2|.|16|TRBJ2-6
CARSFRGGTGANVLTF
TGCGCCAGGAGCTTTCGGGGGGGAACTGGGGCCAACGTCCTGACTTTC
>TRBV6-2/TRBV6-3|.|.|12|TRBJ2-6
CASSGRANVLTF
TGTGCCAGCTCAGGGAGGGCCAACGTCCTGACTTTC
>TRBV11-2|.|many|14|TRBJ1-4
CASSSPADLEGLFF
TGTGCCAGCAGCTCCCCGGCAGATCTTGAGGGACTGTTTTTT
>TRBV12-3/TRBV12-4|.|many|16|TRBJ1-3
CASSPGTIQPGNTIYF
TGTGCCAGCAGTCCAGGGACAATCCAACCTGGAAACACCATATATTTT
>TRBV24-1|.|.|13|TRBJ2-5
CATSEGSQETQYF
TGTGCCACCAGTGAAGGCAGCCAAGAGACCCAGTACTTC
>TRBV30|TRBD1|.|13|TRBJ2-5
CAWNGTDQETQYF
TGTGCCTGGAATGGGACAGACCAAGAGACCCAGTACTTC
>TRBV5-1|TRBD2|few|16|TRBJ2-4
CASSLDGLAGMNIQYF
TGCGCCAGCAGCTTGGATGGACTAGCGGGTATGAACATTCAGTACTTC
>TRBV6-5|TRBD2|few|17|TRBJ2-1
CASNPRYGREVYNEQFF
TGTGCCAGCAATCCCCGTTATGGGCGGGAGGTCTACAATGAGCAGTTCTTC
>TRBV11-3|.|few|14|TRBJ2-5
CASSKPRGNETQYF
TGTGCCAGCAGCAAACCGCGGGGAAACGAGACCCAGTACTTC
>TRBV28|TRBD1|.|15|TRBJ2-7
CASREPGTGSYEQYF
TGTGCCAGCAGGGAACCCGGGACAGGGTCCTACGAGCAGTACTTC
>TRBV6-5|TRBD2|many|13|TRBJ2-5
CASSFGLAGAQYF
TGTGCCAGCAGTTTCGGACTAGCGGGGGCCCAGTACTTC
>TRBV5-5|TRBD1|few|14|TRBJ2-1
CASSPWDRSNEQFF
TGTGCCAGCAGCCCCTGGGACAGAAGCAATGAGCAGTTCTTC